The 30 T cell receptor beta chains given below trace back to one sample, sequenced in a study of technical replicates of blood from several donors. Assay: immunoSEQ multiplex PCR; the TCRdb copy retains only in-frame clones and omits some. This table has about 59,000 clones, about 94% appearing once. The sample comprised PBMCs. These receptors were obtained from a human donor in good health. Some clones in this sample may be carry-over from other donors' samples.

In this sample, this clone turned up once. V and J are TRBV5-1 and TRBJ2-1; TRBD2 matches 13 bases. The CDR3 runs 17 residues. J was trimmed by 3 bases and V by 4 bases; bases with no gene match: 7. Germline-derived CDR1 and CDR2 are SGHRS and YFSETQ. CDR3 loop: CASSRTGTSGDYNEQFF. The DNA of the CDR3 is TGCGCCAGCAGCAGGACCGGGACTAGCGGGGACTACAATGAGCAGTTCTTC.

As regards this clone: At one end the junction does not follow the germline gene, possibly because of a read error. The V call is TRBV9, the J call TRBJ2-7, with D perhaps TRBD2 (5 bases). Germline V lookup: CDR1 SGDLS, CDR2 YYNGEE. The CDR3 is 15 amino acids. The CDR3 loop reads CASSSGGPTSSEQYF. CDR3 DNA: TGTGCCAGCAGCTCCGGCGGGCCCACCTCCTCCGAGCAGTACTTC.

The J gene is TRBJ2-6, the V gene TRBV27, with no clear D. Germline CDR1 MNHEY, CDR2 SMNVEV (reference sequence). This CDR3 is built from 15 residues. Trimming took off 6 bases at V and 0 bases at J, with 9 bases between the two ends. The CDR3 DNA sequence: TGTGCCAGCAGAACAGAGAGCTCTGGGGCCAACGTCCTGACTTTC. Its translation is CASRTESSGANVLTF.

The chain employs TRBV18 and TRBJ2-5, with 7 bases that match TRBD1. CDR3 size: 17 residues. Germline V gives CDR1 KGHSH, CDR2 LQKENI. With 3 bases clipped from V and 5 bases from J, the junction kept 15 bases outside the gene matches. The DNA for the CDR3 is TGTGCCAGCTCACCTTCCGGAATACAGGGGTCCGATGAGACCCAGTACTTC. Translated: CASSPSGIQGSDETQYF. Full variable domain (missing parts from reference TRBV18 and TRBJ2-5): NAGVMQNPRHLVRRRGQEARLRCSPMKGHSHVYWYRQLPEEGLKFMVYLQKENIIDESGMPKERFSAEFPKEGPSILRIQQVVRGDSAAYFCASSPSGIQGSDETQYFGPGTRLLVL.

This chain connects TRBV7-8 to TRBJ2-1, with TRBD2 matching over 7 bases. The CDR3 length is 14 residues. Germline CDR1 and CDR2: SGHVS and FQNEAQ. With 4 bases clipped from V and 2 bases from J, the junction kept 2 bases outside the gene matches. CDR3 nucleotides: TGTGCCAGCAGCTGGAGCGGGGCCTACAATGAGCAGTTCTTC. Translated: CASSWSGAYNEQFF.

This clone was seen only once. The CDR3 nucleotides read TGTGCCAGCAGCCGCGACATTTCCACTGAAGCTTTCTTT. This translates into CASSRDISTEAFF. The chain has TRBV7-2 and TRBJ1-1; D remains unclear. Trimming removed 5 bases at V and 4 bases at J, with 11 bases between. This CDR3 spans 13 amino acids. Germline V gives CDR1 SGHTA, CDR2 FQGNSA.

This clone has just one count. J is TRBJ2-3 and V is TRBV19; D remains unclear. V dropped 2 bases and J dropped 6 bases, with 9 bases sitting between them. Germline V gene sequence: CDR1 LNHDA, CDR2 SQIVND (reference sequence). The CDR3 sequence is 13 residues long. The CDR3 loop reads CASSISTGDTQYF. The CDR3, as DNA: TGTGCCAGTAGTATATCGACTGGGGATACGCAGTATTTT.

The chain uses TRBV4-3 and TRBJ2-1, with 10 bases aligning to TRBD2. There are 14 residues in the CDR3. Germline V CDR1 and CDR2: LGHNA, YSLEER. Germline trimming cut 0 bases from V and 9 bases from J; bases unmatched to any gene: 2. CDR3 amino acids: CASSQEWTSGEQFF. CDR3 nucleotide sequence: TGCGCCAGCAGCCAAGAATGGACTAGCGGTGAGCAGTTCTTC.

As DNA, the CDR3 is TGTGCCAGCAGCCCCCGAGGAGGGAGGAATGAAAAACTGTTTTTT. It encodes CASSPRGGRNEKLFF. This chain links TRBV5-4 with TRBJ1-4; no reliable D call. CDR1 SGHNT and CDR2 YYREEE come from the germline V gene (reference sequence). The CDR3 is 15 amino acids. V dropped 4 bases and J dropped 5 bases, with 15 bases sitting between them. Variable domain in full (rest from reference TRBV5-4 and TRBJ1-4): ETGVTQSPTHLIKTRGQQVTLRCSSQSGHNTVSWYQQALGQGPQFIFQYYREEENGRGNFPPRFSGLQFPNYSSELNVNALELDDSALYLCASSPRGGRNEKLFFGSGTQLSVL.

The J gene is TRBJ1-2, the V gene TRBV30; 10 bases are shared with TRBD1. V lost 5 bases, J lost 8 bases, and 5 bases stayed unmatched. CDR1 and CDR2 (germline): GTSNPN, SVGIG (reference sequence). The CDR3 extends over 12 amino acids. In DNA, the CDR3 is TGTGCCTGGGGACAGGGGGACGTAGGCTACACCTTC. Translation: CAWGQGDVGYTF.

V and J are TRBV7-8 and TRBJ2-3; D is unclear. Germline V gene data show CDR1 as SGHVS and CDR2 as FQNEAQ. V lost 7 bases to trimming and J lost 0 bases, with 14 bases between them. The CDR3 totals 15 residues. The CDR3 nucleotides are TGTGCCAGCACCAAGACTGATTTCAGCACAGATACGCAGTATTTT. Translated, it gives CASTKTDFSTDTQYF. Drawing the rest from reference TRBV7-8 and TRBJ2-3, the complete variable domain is GAGVSQSPRYKVAKRGQDVALRCDPISGHVSLFWYQQALGQGPEFLTYFQNEAQLDKSGLPSDRFFAERPEGSVSTLKIQRTQQEDSAVYLCASTKTDFSTDTQYFGPGTRLTVL.

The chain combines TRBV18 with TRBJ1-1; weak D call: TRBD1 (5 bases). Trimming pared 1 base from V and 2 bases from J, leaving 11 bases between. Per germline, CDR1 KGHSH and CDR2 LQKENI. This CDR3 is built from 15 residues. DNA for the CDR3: TGTGCCAGCTCACCACAAACAGGAGTCAACACTGAAGCTTTCTTT. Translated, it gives CASSPQTGVNTEAFF. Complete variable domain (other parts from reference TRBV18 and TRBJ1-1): NAGVMQNPRHLVRRRGQEARLRCSPMKGHSHVYWYRQLPEEGLKFMVYLQKENIIDESGMPKERFSAEFPKEGPSILRIQQVVRGDSAAYFCASSPQTGVNTEAFFGQGTRLTVV.

CDR3 nucleotide sequence: TGTGCCAGCAGCCAAGGCTCCGGGGAATACAATGAGCAGTTCTTC. Its translation is CASSQGSGEYNEQFF. The V and J genes are TRBV4-2 and TRBJ2-1; TRBD2 is a possible D gene (5 bases). V gave up 1 base and J gave up 4 bases, with 11 bases separating them. This CDR3 spans 15 amino acids. Germline V CDR1 and CDR2: LGHNA, YNFKEQ.

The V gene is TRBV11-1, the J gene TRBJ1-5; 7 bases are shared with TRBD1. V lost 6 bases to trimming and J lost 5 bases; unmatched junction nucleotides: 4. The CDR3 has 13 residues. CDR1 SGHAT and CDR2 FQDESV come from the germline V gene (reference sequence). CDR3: CASSTDRDQPQHF. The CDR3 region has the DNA TGTGCCAGCAGTACCGACAGGGATCAGCCCCAGCATTTT.

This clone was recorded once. DNA of the CDR3: TGTGCCAGCAGCCAAGATCCGTCTAGCGGGGGATACAATGAGCAGTTCTTC. It codes for CASSQDPSSGGYNEQFF. The V call is TRBV4-2, the J call TRBJ2-1, with 10 bases that match TRBD2. The germline gives CDR1 LGHNA, CDR2 YNFKEQ. The CDR3 covers 17 residues. V was pared by 0 bases and J by 4 bases, with 6 bases of the junction left unmatched.

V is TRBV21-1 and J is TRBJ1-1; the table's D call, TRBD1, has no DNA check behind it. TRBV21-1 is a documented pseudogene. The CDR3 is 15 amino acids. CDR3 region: CASSKGATPTAEAFF. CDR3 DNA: TGTGCCAGCAGCAAAGGCGCAACTCCGACAGCTGAAGCTTTCTTT.

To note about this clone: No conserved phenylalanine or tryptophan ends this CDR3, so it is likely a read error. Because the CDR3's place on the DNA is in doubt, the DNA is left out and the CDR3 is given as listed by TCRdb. The CDR3 spells CASSEGLAGGY. The chain couples TRBV6-1 to TRBJ2-4; the table assigns TRBD2, which was not confirmed against the DNA. The CDR3 comprises 11 residues, both ends counted. Germline values: CDR1 MNHNS, CDR2 SASEGT.

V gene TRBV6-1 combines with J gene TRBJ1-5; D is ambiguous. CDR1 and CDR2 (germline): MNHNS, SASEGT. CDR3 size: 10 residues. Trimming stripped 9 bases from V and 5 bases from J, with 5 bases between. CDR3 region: CASGHQPQHF. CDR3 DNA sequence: TGTGCCAGTGGCCATCAGCCCCAGCATTTT.

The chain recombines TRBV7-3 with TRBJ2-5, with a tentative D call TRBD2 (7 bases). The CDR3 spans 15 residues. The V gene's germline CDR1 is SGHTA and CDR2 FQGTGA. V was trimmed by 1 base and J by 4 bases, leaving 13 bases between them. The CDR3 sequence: CASSLSGGGGETQYF. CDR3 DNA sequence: TGTGCCAGCAGCTTAAGTGGAGGGGGGGGAGAGACCCAGTACTTC.

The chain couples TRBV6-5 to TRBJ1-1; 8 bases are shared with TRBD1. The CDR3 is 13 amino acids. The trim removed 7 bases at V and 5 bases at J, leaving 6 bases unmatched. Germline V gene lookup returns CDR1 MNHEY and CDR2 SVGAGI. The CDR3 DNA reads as TGTGCCAGCATCGACAGGGGAAAGACTGAAGCTTTCTTT. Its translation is CASIDRGKTEAFF.

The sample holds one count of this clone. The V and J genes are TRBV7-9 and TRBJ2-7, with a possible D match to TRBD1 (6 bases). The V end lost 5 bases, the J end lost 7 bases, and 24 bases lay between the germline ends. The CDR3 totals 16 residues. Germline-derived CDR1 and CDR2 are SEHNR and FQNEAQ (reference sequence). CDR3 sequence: CASSTRTRGPRVEQYF. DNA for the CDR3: TGTGCCAGCAGCACACGCACCAGGGGCCCTCGGGTGGAGCAGTACTTC.

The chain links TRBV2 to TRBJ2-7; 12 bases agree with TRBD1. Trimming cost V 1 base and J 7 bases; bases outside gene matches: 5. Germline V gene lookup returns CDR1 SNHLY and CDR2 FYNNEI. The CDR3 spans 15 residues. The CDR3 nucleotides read TGTGCCAGCAGTGAAGATGGGACAGGGGGCAGGGAGCAGTACTTC. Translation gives CASSEDGTGGREQYF.

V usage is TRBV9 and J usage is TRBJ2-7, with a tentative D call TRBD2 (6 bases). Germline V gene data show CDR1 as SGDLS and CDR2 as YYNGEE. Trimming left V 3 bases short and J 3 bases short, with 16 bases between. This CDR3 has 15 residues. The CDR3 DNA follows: TGTGCCAGCAGCGCGACACCCGGGACTCTCTACGAGCAGTACTTC. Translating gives CASSATPGTLYEQYF.

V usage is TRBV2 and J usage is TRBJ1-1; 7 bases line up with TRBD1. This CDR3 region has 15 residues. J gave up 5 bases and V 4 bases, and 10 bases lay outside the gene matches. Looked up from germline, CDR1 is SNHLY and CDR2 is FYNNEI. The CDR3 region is CASSGRQGRATEAFF. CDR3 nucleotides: TGTGCCAGCAGTGGTCGACAGGGCAGGGCGACTGAAGCTTTCTTT.

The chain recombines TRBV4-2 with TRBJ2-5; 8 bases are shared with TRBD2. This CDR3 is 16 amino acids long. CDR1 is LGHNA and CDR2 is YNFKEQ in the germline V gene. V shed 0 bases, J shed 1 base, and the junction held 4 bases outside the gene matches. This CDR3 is CASSQEYGRVQETQYF. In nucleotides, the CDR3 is TGTGCCAGCAGCCAAGAATACGGGAGGGTCCAAGAGACCCAGTACTTC.

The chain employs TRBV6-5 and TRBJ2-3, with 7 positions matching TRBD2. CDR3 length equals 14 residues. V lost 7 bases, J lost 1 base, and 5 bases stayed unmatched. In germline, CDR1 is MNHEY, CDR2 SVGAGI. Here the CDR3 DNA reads TGTGCCAGCATACCGAGCGGGGGCACAGATACGCAGTATTTT. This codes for CASIPSGGTDTQYF.

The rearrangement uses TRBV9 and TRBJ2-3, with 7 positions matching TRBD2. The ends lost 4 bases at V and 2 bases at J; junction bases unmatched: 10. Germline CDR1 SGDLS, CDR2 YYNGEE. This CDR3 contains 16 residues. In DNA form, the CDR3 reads TGTGCCAGCAGCTCCAACCCGGGACTACCCACAGATACGCAGTATTTT. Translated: CASSSNPGLPTDTQYF.

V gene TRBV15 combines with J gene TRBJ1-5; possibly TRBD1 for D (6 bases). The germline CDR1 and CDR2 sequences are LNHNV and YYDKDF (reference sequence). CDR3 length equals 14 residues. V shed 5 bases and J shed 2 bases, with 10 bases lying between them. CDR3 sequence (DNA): TGTGCCACCAGCCGGGGGGCGGGCAATCAGCCCCAGCATTTT. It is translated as CATSRGAGNQPQHF.

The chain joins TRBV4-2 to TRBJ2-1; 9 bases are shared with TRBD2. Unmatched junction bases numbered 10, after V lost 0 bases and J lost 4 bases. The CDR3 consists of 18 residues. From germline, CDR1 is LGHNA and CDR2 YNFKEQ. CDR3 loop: CASSQDRLAGSGYNEQFF. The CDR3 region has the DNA TGTGCCAGCAGCCAAGATAGGCTAGCGGGGTCGGGTTACAATGAGCAGTTCTTC.

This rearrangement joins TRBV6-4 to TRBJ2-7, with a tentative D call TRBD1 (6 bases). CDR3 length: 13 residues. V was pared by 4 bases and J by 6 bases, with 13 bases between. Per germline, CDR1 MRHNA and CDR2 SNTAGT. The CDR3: CASSANRVSEQYF. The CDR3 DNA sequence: TGTGCCAGCAGTGCTAACAGGGTGAGCGAGCAGTACTTC.